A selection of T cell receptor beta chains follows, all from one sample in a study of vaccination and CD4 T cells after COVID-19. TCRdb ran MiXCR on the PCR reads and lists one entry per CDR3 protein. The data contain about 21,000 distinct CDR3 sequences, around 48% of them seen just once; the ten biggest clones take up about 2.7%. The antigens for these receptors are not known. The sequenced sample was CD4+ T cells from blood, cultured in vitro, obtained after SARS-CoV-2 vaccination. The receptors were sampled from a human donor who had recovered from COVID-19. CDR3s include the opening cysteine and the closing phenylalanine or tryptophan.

CASSIRTGGDRVSQPQHF	18	TRBV19
CASREDRGEAFF	12	TRBV6-1
CASSERTGGRSSEAFF	16	TRBV6-1
CASRRAGTEETGELFF	16	TRBV6-4
CSADFGLTSTDTQYF	15	TRBV20-1
CATSRDLAGKPINSPLHF	18	TRBV15
CASSRQSVVQPQHF	14	TRBV6-2/TRBV6-3
CSAKGHWNTGELFF	14	TRBV20-1
CSARGAVPGKVDTQYF	16	TRBV20-1
CASSPGLPFTYEQYF	15	TRBV7-6
CASSLKGDSPLHF	13	TRBV14
CAWSVLGGGQPQHF	14	TRBV30
CASSLSGQLTEQYF	14	TRBV7-2
CASSERQGAGELFF	14	TRBV10-1
CSARVGQGNSGYTF	14	TRBV20-1
CSASLSAGELFF	12	TRBV20-1
CSAETGSSDGYTF	13	TRBV20-1
CASSSKLDTQYF	12	TRBV5-4
CASSPRDRGGYTF	13	TRBV19
CSAQRSRGNQPQHF	14	TRBV20-1
CASSLAAGTEAFF	13	TRBV5-1
CSARMGYNSPLHF	13	TRBV20-1
CASRIPGQGGGGPQHF	16	TRBV2
CSARPVLSGIILQETQYF	18	TRBV20-1
CSAPRLAGGPDTQYF	15	TRBV20-1
CASTDGRPQPQHF	13	TRBV2
CATDDKGQLTQPQHF	15	TRBV19
CASRTGGYEKLFF	13	TRBV6-2/TRBV6-3
CATSDRTGGHNEQFF	15	TRBV24-1
CASSYSGFNEQFF	13	TRBV6-5
CSVTGQSYEQYF	12	TRBV29-1
CAIRRDSNSPLHF	13	TRBV10-3
CASSLIAGGLTDTQYF	16	TRBV7-2
CASSRGATGELFF	13	TRBV7-2
CASSQGRGNGYTF	13	TRBV4-1
CASSPLSGYNSPLHF	15	TRBV11-2
CASSPTWAGANVLTF	15	TRBV6-1
CASSLAGNTQYF	12	TRBV6-2/TRBV6-3
CSARDLGAAGNTIYF	15	TRBV20-1
CSASLYRGNQPQHF	14	TRBV20-1
CASRLTGIYGYTF	13	TRBV19
CASTKRINTGELFF	14	TRBV7-3
CASSMSPAISNQPQHF	16	TRBV19
CASTIVGQRPTDTQYF	16	TRBV7-9
CASSLVLAGGETQYF	15	TRBV5-6
CARGHLGEKLFF	12	TRBV30
CSARDEWGTEAFF	13	TRBV20-1
CSAESYPGTGVTDTQYF	17	TRBV20-1
CASSPPGTETSTDTQYF	17	TRBV28
CASSIAASSVTEAFF	15	TRBV19
CASSLGGYGNQPQHF	15	TRBV6-1
CAPLRQNYGYTF	12	TRBV24-1
CASSLRQGALNTGELFF	17	TRBV5-6
CASSPTGSHSNQPQHF	16	TRBV7-2
CASTPSGGESYNEQFF	16	TRBV7-2
CASSFASGYNEQFF	14	TRBV11-2
CASSIAGVTGELFF	14	TRBV19
CASSRTGGFGETQYF	15	TRBV7-8
CASSLAMGRLVYGYTF	16	TRBV7-2
CASNYQSGESQETQYF	16	TRBV28